The clone carrying this T cell receptor (beta chain) was found a few times. Its antigen is not identified. The record originates from a study of blood T cells in healthy people across ages. This CDR3 spans 16 amino acids. The V and J ends lost 2 bases and 1 base respectively, with 14 bases between them. In germline, CDR1 is LGHDT, CDR2 YNNKEL (reference sequence). PCR was performed a second time for about 7 to 11 cycles using a sample-barcoded 5' primer and a J-beta primer mix. Each cDNA molecule was tagged by a template-switch adaptor with 12 random nucleotides. Every sample returned 2.5 million or more CDR3-containing paired-end reads. A single record per CDR3 protein comes from TCRdb applying MiXCR to the 5' RACE reads. The sample lists fewer than 2,000,000 distinct CDR3 sequences; 30% to 40% were seen once. Findings and caveats of the study: Donor CMV status, an unknown factor, possibly confounded changes in expanded clonotypes.

This TCR derives from a human donor in good health. The chain combines TRBV3-1 with TRBJ2-5; tentatively, D is TRBD1 (6 bases). Sequenced sample: blood. The CDR3 coding sequence is TGTGCCAGCAGCCAACTTACTACGGACAGCCAAGAGACCCAGTACTTC. It is translated as CASSQLTTDSQETQYF.